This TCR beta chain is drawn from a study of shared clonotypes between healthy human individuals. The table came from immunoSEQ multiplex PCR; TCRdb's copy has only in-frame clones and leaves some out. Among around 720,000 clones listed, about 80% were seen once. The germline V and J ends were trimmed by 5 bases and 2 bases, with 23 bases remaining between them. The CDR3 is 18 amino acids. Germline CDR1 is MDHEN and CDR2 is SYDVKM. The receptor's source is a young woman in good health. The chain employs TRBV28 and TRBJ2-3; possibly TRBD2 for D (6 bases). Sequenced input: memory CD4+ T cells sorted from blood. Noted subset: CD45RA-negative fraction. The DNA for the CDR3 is TGTGCCAGCAGTCGCCGGGACGGCGGGATGGGGTACACAGATACGCAGTATTTT. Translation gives CASSRRDGGMGYTDTQYF.